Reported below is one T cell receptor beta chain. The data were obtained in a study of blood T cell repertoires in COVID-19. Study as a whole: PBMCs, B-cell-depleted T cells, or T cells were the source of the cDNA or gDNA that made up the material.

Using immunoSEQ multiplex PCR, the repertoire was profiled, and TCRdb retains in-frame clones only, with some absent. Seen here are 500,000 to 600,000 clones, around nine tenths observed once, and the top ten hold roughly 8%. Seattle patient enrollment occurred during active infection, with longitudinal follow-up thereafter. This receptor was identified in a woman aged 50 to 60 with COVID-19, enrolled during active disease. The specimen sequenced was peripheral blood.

The CDR3 region is CASSRTATHQPQHF. CDR3 in DNA: TGTGCCAGCAGTCGGACAGCTACTCATCAGCCCCAGCATTTT. The genes are TRBV6-5 and TRBJ1-5; possible D gene TRBD1, 6 bases. The CDR3 contains 14 residues. Germline V gene lookup returns CDR1 MNHEY and CDR2 SVGAGI. Trimming left V 5 bases short and J 5 bases short, with 13 bases between.